Listed below are T cell receptor beta chains from one sample, sequenced in a study of shared clonotypes between healthy human individuals. TCRdb keeps only in-frame clones here, not all; method: immunoSEQ multiplex PCR. This table holds 490,000 or so clones, roughly 78% found once. The sample consisted of PBMCs. The receptors were sampled from a woman aged 40 to 49 in good health. Some clones in this sample may be carry-over from other donors' samples. Each CDR3 is given without its conserved first and last residue.

v_gene: TRBV19; j_gene: TRBJ2-5; CDR3aa: ASSLAVAYNQETQY
v_gene: TRBV28; j_gene: TRBJ1-5; CDR3aa: ASSLGDGENQPQH
v_gene: TRBV4-2; j_gene: TRBJ2-2; CDR3aa: ASSQELGGTGELF
v_gene: TRBV29-1; j_gene: TRBJ2-2; CDR3aa: SVDLAGFTGELF
v_gene: TRBV27; j_gene: TRBJ2-2; CDR3aa: ASGPRLPGQANTGELF
v_gene: TRBV7-2; j_gene: TRBJ2-5; CDR3aa: ASSLGTGTALSVPN
v_gene: TRBV7-8; j_gene: TRBJ1-3; CDR3aa: ASSSTALGDTIY
v_gene: TRBV19; j_gene: TRBJ1-2; CDR3aa: ASSPRTGGLGYT
v_gene: TRBV5-1; j_gene: TRBJ2-3; CDR3aa: ASSRGQSTDTQY
v_gene: TRBV19; j_gene: TRBJ2-1; CDR3aa: ASSISGSNNEQF
v_gene: TRBV7-2; j_gene: TRBJ2-7; CDR3aa: ASSRAGGQRYEQY
v_gene: TRBV7-8; j_gene: TRBJ2-3; CDR3aa: ASSLVVGLAGATTDTQY
v_gene: TRBV5-1; j_gene: TRBJ2-2; CDR3aa: ASSLGSRTGTNTGELF
v_gene: TRBV29-1; j_gene: TRBJ1-3; CDR3aa: SARTGGEAGNTIY
v_gene: TRBV4-1; j_gene: TRBJ1-2; CDR3aa: ASSHNRVGYT
v_gene: TRBV7-2; j_gene: TRBJ1-4; CDR3aa: ASSLVSQGDEKLF
v_gene: TRBV2; j_gene: TRBJ2-2; CDR3aa: ASSDRLAGTGELF
v_gene: TRBV23-1; j_gene: TRBJ2-5; CDR3aa: AIQKHRGGQETQY
v_gene: TRBV9; j_gene: TRBJ2-3; CDR3aa: ASSVSGSVLTDTQY
v_gene: TRBV7-9; j_gene: TRBJ2-3; CDR3aa: ASSPRSGTDTQY
v_gene: TRBV19; j_gene: TRBJ2-1; CDR3aa: ASSIRDDNEQF
v_gene: TRBV7-2; j_gene: TRBJ1-2; CDR3aa: ASSFGTAANYGYT
v_gene: TRBV4-2; j_gene: TRBJ2-7; CDR3aa: ASSLESASGYEQY
v_gene: TRBV29-1; j_gene: TRBJ2-1; CDR3aa: SVRPRDYNEQF
v_gene: TRBV5-1; j_gene: TRBJ2-1; CDR3aa: ASSLDAGYNEQF
v_gene: TRBV9; j_gene: TRBJ1-4; CDR3aa: ASSGGSGRVNEKLF
v_gene: TRBV5-1; j_gene: TRBJ1-4; CDR3aa: ASSTDSANEKLF
v_gene: TRBV2; j_gene: TRBJ2-5; CDR3aa: ASSEAEGGTQY
v_gene: TRBV11-2; j_gene: TRBJ2-1; CDR3aa: ASSWGQDYNEQF
v_gene: TRBV5-4; j_gene: TRBJ1-3; CDR3aa: ASSKGQGISGNTIY
v_gene: TRBV5-1; j_gene: TRBJ1-1; CDR3aa: ASSLTWDTEAF
v_gene: TRBV7-9; j_gene: TRBJ2-1; CDR3aa: ASRSRAGEQF